This is a list of T cell receptor beta chains from one sample in a study of blood T cell repertoires in COVID-19. This table comes from immunoSEQ multiplex PCR, and its TCRdb copy is limited to in-frame clones, with some not included. Among approximately 220,000 clones listed, around 86% were seen once. The sequenced material came from PBMCs or T cells enriched from blood (not recorded which). These receptors were obtained from a woman aged 35 to 49 with acute COVID-19. The CDR3 runs from the conserved cysteine through the conserved F or W. A D gene is named only where the DNA matches it firmly. Expanded clones get a size class; other rows say once, few or many, or leave the size out.

j_gene,v_gene,abundance,d_gene,CDR3aa,CDR3nt
TRBJ2-7,TRBV11-2,.,.,CASSRTGISYEQYF,TGTGCCAGCAGCCGCACAGGGATTTCCTACGAGCAGTACTTC
TRBJ2-2,TRBV19,.,.,CASSPDSRTGELFF,TGTGCCAGTAGTCCCGACAGTCGAACCGGGGAGCTGTTTTTT
TRBJ1-2,TRBV19,.,.,CASSTSTGYGYTF,TGTGCCAGTAGTACGTCGACGGGCTATGGCTACACCTTC
TRBJ1-3,TRBV30,.,.,CAWSVGQGRNTIYF,TGTGCCTGGAGTGTGGGGCAGGGAAGAAACACCATATATTTT
TRBJ2-2,TRBV7-9,.,.,CASSLWRRGAGELFF,TGTGCCAGCAGCTTATGGCGCAGGGGTGCCGGGGAGCTGTTTTTT
TRBJ2-1,TRBV28,.,TRBD2,CASIGSGISTYNEQFF,TGTGCCAGCATAGGGAGCGGGATTTCGACGTACAATGAGCAGTTCTTC
TRBJ2-5,TRBV19,.,.,CASSDRTETQYF,TGTGCCAGCAGTGACAGGACGGAGACCCAGTACTTC
TRBJ2-7,TRBV25-1,.,.,CASSTLYEQYF,TGTGCCAGCAGTACTCTCTACGAGCAGTACTTC
TRBJ1-2,TRBV19,.,.,CASSIEGAVRLSYTF,TGTGCCAGTAGTATAGAAGGAGCAGTCCGCCTAAGCTACACCTTC
TRBJ2-3,TRBV5-1,.,TRBD1,CASSLGQGGADTQYF,TGCGCCAGCAGCTTGGGACAGGGGGGCGCAGATACGCAGTATTTT
TRBJ2-7,TRBV15,.,TRBD2,CATSRDLAGDPSYEQYF,TGTGCCACCAGCAGAGATCTAGCGGGCGATCCCTCCTACGAGCAGTACTTC
TRBJ1-5,TRBV28,.,.,CASAPGLSNQPQHF,TGTGCCAGCGCGCCGGGATTAAGCAATCAGCCCCAGCATTTT
TRBJ2-7,TRBV27,once,.,CASSLVREPYEQYF,TGTGCCAGCAGTTTGGTCCGGGAACCCTACGAGCAGTACTTC
TRBJ2-4,TRBV7-9,.,.,CASSLGGGQGPIAKNIQYF,TGTGCCAGCAGCTTAGGTGGAGGGCAGGGCCCGATAGCCAAAAACATTCAGTACTTC
TRBJ2-7,TRBV7-8,.,TRBD2,CASSPGTSGSRYEQYF,TGTGCCAGCAGCCCCGGGACTAGCGGGAGTAGGTACGAGCAGTACTTC
TRBJ1-2,TRBV7-2,.,TRBD1,CASSSPGQGIGYTF,TGTGCCAGCAGCTCCCCGGGACAGGGGATCGGCTACACCTTC
TRBJ2-1,TRBV5-4,.,.,CASSLGGSTYNEQFF,TGTGCCAGCAGCTTGGGAGGGAGCACCTACAATGAGCAGTTCTTC
TRBJ2-7,TRBV19,.,.,CASSMLGGEGDEQYF,TGTGCCAGTAGTATGTTAGGGGGTGAGGGTGACGAGCAGTACTTC
TRBJ2-3,TRBV11-2,.,TRBD2,CASSPLKTAGGLITDTQYF,TGTGCCAGCAGCCCACTCAAGACGGCGGGAGGGCTGATTACAGATACGCAGTATTTT
TRBJ2-7,TRBV14,once,TRBD1,CASSQAGTGLHEQYF,TGTGCCAGCAGCCAAGCCGGGACAGGTCTCCACGAGCAGTACTTC
TRBJ1-2,TRBV13,.,.,CASSEGHLYGYTF,TGTGCCAGCAGCGAGGGACACCTCTATGGCTACACCTTC
TRBJ2-1,TRBV28,.,TRBD2,CASSSGLAGVGEQFF,TGTGCCAGCAGTTCCGGACTAGCGGGAGTGGGTGAGCAGTTCTTC
TRBJ1-1,TRBV6-5,once,TRBD1,CAIHRGPMNTEAFF,TGTGCCATCCACAGGGGACCTATGAACACTGAAGCTTTCTTT
TRBJ2-1,TRBV5-1,.,.,CASSLGWGRDEQFF,TGCGCCAGCAGCTTGGGGTGGGGCAGGGATGAGCAGTTCTTC
TRBJ1-6,TRBV27,.,TRBD1,CASSLLGTGPNSPLHF,TGTGCCAGCAGTCTACTAGGGACAGGGCCTAATTCACCCCTCCACTTT
TRBJ1-1,TRBV18,once,TRBD1,CASSPLNRGGSEAFF,TGTGCCAGCTCACCACTGAACAGGGGGGGATCTGAAGCTTTCTTT
TRBJ1-1,TRBV6-5,.,TRBD1,CASSSTGGTEAFF,TGTGCCAGCAGTTCGACAGGGGGCACTGAAGCTTTCTTT
TRBJ1-1,TRBV27,.,TRBD1,CASIRTGSNAEAFF,TGTGCCAGCATAAGGACAGGGAGCAATGCTGAAGCTTTCTTT